This TCR beta chain originates from a study of shared clonotypes between healthy human individuals. Findings of the study overall: Owing to a small donor count, the genetic and exposure-history diversity represented was limited.

The CDR3 length is 13 residues. Trimming took 4 bases from V and 4 from J, leaving 10 bases between them. The V gene's germline CDR1 is SGHTA and CDR2 FQGTGA. With regard to this clone: Antigen specificity is unknown.

TCRdb's table, derived via immunoSEQ multiplex PCR, lists solely in-frame clones and lacks some. The repertoire holds hundreds of thousands of clones, with around 77% as singletons. All the donors were Caucasian adults who lived in Nashville, Tennessee. This clonotype was obtained from a woman in her forties in good health. Some clones in this sample may be carry-over from other donors' samples. The sample taken for sequencing was PBMCs. V is TRBV7-3 and J is TRBJ2-5, with TRBD2 as a possible D gene (6 bases). The CDR3 sequence is CASSYQGGETQYF. CDR3 DNA: TGTGCCAGCAGCTACCAGGGAGGAGAGACCCAGTACTTC.